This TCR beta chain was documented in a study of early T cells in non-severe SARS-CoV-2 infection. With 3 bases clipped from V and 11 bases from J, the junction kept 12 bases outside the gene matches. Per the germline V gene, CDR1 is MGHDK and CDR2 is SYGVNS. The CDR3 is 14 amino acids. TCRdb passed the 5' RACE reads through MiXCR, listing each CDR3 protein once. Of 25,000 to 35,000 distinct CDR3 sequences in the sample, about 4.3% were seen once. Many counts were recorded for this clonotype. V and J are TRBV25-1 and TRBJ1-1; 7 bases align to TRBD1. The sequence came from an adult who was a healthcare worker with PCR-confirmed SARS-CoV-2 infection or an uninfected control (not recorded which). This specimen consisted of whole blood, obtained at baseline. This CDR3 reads CASSDTTRGSLAFF. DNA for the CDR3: TGTGCCAGCAGTGACACCACCAGGGGGTCGCTGGCTTTCTTT. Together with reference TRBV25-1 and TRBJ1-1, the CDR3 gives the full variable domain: EADIYQTPRYLVIGTGKKITLECSQTMGHDKMYWYQQDPGMELHLIHYSYGVNSTEKGDLSSESTVSRIRTEHFPLTLESARPSHTSQYLCASSDTTRGSLAFFGQGTRLTVV.